These 23 T cell receptor beta chains were sequenced from one sample in a study of blood T cell repertoires in COVID-19. Using immunoSEQ multiplex PCR, the repertoire was profiled, and TCRdb retains in-frame clones only, with some absent. The sample yields about 350,000 clones, roughly 87% seen once. The sequencing sample was made of PBMCs or T cells enriched from blood (not recorded which). The origin of the receptors is a woman in her 30s who had recovered from COVID-19.

In this sample, this clone turned up once. V gene TRBV5-1 combines with J gene TRBJ2-2; D perhaps matches TRBD2 (5 bases). The CDR3 has 15 amino acids. Trimming stripped 6 bases from V and 2 bases from J, with 14 bases between. Germline CDR1 reads SGHRS; CDR2 reads YFSETQ. The CDR3 DNA reads as TGCGCCAGCAAAGTAGTGGGAGCCAACACCGGGGAGCTGTTTTTT. The encoded protein is CASKVVGANTGELFF. Full variable domain (missing parts from reference TRBV5-1 and TRBJ2-2): KAGVTQTPRYLIKTRGQQVTLSCSPISGHRSVSWYQQTPGQGLQFLFEYFSETQRNKGNFPGRFSGRQFSNSRSEMNVSTLELGDSALYLCASKVVGANTGELFFGEGSRLTVL.

The chain joins TRBV5-6 to TRBJ1-1; TRBD1 aligns across 7 bases. Trimming cost V 4 bases and J 0 bases; bases outside gene matches: 6. The germline V gene encodes CDR1 SGHDT and CDR2 YYEEEE. The CDR3 is 15 residues long. The chain's CDR3 is CASSSRQGLNTEAFF. In DNA form, the CDR3 reads TGTGCCAGCAGCAGCAGACAGGGACTGAACACTGAAGCTTTCTTT.

The rearrangement joins TRBV10-3 to TRBJ1-4, with 7 nucleotides matching TRBD1. Trimming took 7 bases from V and 6 from J; bases not matched to a gene: 5. The germline gives CDR1 ENHRY, CDR2 SYGVKD. This CDR3 has 13 residues. The CDR3 loop is CAIKGQSDEKLFF. The CDR3 DNA reads TGTGCCATCAAGGGACAGTCGGATGAAAAACTGTTTTTT.

This chain uses TRBV24-1 with TRBJ2-2, with 8 bases that match TRBD2. Germline trimming cut 4 bases from V and 6 bases from J; bases unmatched to any gene: 6. The CDR3 length is 15 residues. Germline CDR1 KGHDR, CDR2 SFDVKD. The CDR3 loop is CATSEPAGDAGELFF. CDR3 nucleotide sequence: TGTGCCACCAGTGAGCCAGCGGGAGATGCCGGGGAGCTGTTTTTT.

V usage is TRBV13 and J usage is TRBJ2-7; TRBD2 aligns across 13 bases. Trimming at V came to 5 bases and at J to 5 bases, leaving 12 bases not matched to a gene. Germline values: CDR1 PRHDT, CDR2 FYEKMQ (reference sequence). This CDR3 contains 17 residues. CDR3 loop: CASSQGGTSGIPHEQYF. CDR3 sequence (DNA): TGTGCCAGCAGCCAAGGCGGGACTAGCGGGATCCCCCACGAGCAGTACTTC.

This sequence joins TRBV7-9 and TRBJ1-1; weak D call: TRBD1 (6 bases). This CDR3 has 14 amino acids. Looked up from germline, CDR1 is SEHNR and CDR2 is FQNEAQ (reference sequence). The V gene lost 1 base and the J gene lost 6 bases, with 12 bases spanning the gap. The CDR3 here is CASSLGGRGSEAFF. CDR3 in DNA: TGTGCCAGCAGCTTAGGGGGGCGCGGCTCTGAAGCTTTCTTT.

The chain recombines TRBV7-9 with TRBJ1-3; 10 bases line up with TRBD1. CDR3 length: 14 amino acids. J gave up 4 bases and V 5 bases, and 2 bases lay outside the gene matches. Per the germline V gene, CDR1 is SEHNR and CDR2 is FQNEAQ (reference sequence). This chain's CDR3 is CASSRDRGGNTIYF. In DNA form, the CDR3 reads TGTGCCAGCAGCCGGGACAGGGGCGGAAACACCATATATTTT.

This clone was seen once. The chain carries TRBV29-1 and TRBJ1-5; no clear D gene. V lost 8 bases, J lost 2 bases, and 13 bases lay in between. The CDR3 contains 13 residues. Per germline, CDR1 SQVTM and CDR2 ANQGSEA. CDR3 nucleotide sequence: TGCAGCTTTTCGGAGGGTCGCAATCAGCCCCAGCATTTT. It translates to CSFSEGRNQPQHF. The entire variable domain, with the rest obtained from reference TRBV29-1 and TRBJ1-5, is as follows: SAVISQKPSRDICQRGTSLTIQCQVDSQVTMMFWYRQQPGQSLTLIATANQGSEATYESGFVIDKFPISRPNLTFSTLTVSNMSPEDSSIYLCSFSEGRNQPQHFGDGTRLSIL.

V is TRBV5-1 and J is TRBJ2-2; D possibly corresponds to TRBD2 (6 bases). Trimming left V 7 bases short and J 3 bases short, with 13 bases between. Per germline, CDR1 SGHRS and CDR2 YFSETQ. The CDR3 is made up of 14 amino acids. The CDR3 region is CASARSGDTGELFF. The CDR3 nucleotides are TGCGCCAGCGCCCGGTCGGGGGACACCGGGGAGCTGTTTTTT.

This clone was found a few times. The chain carries TRBV4-1 and TRBJ2-7, with D perhaps TRBD1 (5 bases). The CDR3 has 14 amino acids. CDR1 and CDR2 (germline): MGHRA, YSYEKL. V was shortened by 0 bases and J by 2 bases, with 8 bases between the two germline ends. The CDR3 loop is CASSQDQGPYEQYF. As DNA, the CDR3 is TGCGCCAGCAGCCAAGACCAGGGCCCCTACGAGCAGTACTTC.

This clone was recorded at least ten times. V is TRBV21-1 and J is TRBJ1-3; the table names TRBD1, a call not compared with the DNA. TRBV21-1 is marked as a pseudogene. The CDR3 totals 16 residues. The CDR3 sequence is CASSKGGRSSGNTIYF. Here the CDR3 DNA reads TGTGCCAGCAGCAAAGGGGGCAGGAGCTCTGGAAACACCATATATTTT.

V and J are TRBV18 and TRBJ2-7; D may be TRBD2 (6 bases). Per the germline V gene, CDR1 is KGHSH and CDR2 is LQKENI. The CDR3 is made up of 14 amino acids. Trimming left V 1 base short and J 3 bases short, with 10 bases between. CDR3 nucleotide sequence: TGTGCCAGCTCACCACGTGCTAGCGACTACGAGCAGTACTTC. This gives the protein CASSPRASDYEQYF. The full variable domain, completed using reference TRBV18 and TRBJ2-7, is NAGVMQNPRHLVRRRGQEARLRCSPMKGHSHVYWYRQLPEEGLKFMVYLQKENIIDESGMPKERFSAEFPKEGPSILRIQQVVRGDSAAYFCASSPRASDYEQYFGPGTRLTVT.

The CDR3 sequence: CASSFRVGSGTIYF. The DNA for the CDR3 is TGTGCCAGCAGTTTCAGGGTAGGATCTGGCACCATATATTTT. This chain joins TRBV28 and TRBJ1-3; a possible D gene is TRBD1 (5 bases). CDR1 is MDHEN and CDR2 is SYDVKM in the germline V gene. V was pared by 3 bases and J by 9 bases, with 15 bases between. The length of the CDR3 is 14 residues.

DNA for the CDR3: TGCACCAGCAGCCAAGATCGAGCGTCCAACACAGATACGCAGTATTTT. Protein sequence: CTSSQDRASNTDTQYF. The V and J genes are TRBV1 and TRBJ2-3; the DNA was not compared with TRBD2, the D call given in the table. TRBV1 is designated a pseudogene. The CDR3 is 16 amino acids.

The gene calls are TRBV24-1 and TRBJ2-3; 9 bases are shared with TRBD2. Germline-derived CDR1 and CDR2 are KGHDR and SFDVKD. Trimming at V came to 3 bases and at J to 2 bases, leaving 14 bases not matched to a gene. This CDR3 contains 19 residues. Here the CDR3 DNA reads TGTGCCACCAGTGATCCCCACCTGACTAGCGGAAGTACCACAGATACGCAGTATTTT. It translates to CATSDPHLTSGSTTDTQYF.

The rearrangement uses TRBV7-3 and TRBJ2-1, with 8 bases matching TRBD1. CDR1 SGHTA and CDR2 FQGTGA come from the germline V gene. The length of the CDR3 is 14 residues. With V trimmed by 3 bases and J by 4 bases, 2 bases remained unmatched. CDR3 amino acids: CASSLGQDYNEQFF. CDR3 nucleotide sequence: TGTGCCAGCAGCTTGGGACAGGATTACAATGAGCAGTTCTTC.

V usage is TRBV5-1 and J usage is TRBJ2-7; D is possibly TRBD2 (6 bases). The germline V and J ends were trimmed by 0 bases and 4 bases, with 20 bases remaining between them. CDR1 and CDR2 (germline): SGHRS, YFSETQ. The CDR3 is 17 residues long. CDR3 residues: CASSLVAASSMGYEQYF. CDR3 nucleotides: TGCGCCAGCAGCTTGGTAGCGGCCTCCTCCATGGGGTACGAGCAGTACTTC.

The V call is TRBV6-5, the J call TRBJ1-6, with D unresolved. The germline V gene has CDR1 MNHEY and CDR2 SVGAGI. V was trimmed by 5 bases and J by 8 bases, leaving 10 bases between them. CDR3 size: 13 residues. The CDR3 bases are TGTGCCAGCAGTACCGGGGTTTATTCACCCCTCCACTTT. It encodes CASSTGVYSPLHF.

CDR3 sequence reads: CASSPDRALSYEQYF. The CDR3 coding sequence is TGTGCCAGCAGCCCGGACAGGGCCCTCTCCTACGAGCAGTACTTC. The rearrangement joins TRBV6-5 to TRBJ2-7, with 8 nucleotides matching TRBD1. Losses at the gene ends were 6 bases for V and 0 bases for J; bases not matched to a gene: 7. The CDR3 has 15 amino acids. Germline V CDR1 and CDR2: MNHEY, SVGAGI.

The genes are TRBV23-1 and TRBJ1-1; 9 bases align to TRBD1. TRBV23-1 is identified as an open reading frame with a role that is uncertain. There are 18 residues in the CDR3. Unmatched junction bases numbered 19, after V lost 7 bases and J lost 4 bases. CDR3 region: CASTELPGQGVIGTEAFF. CDR3 DNA sequence: TGCGCCAGCACCGAACTTCCGGGACAGGGAGTGATTGGCACTGAAGCTTTCTTT.

V is TRBV11-2 and J is TRBJ2-1; 7 bases align to TRBD1. CDR1 is SGHAT and CDR2 is FQNNGV in the germline V gene. The J segment lost 8 bases and the V segment lost 5 bases, leaving 9 bases of the junction unmatched. The CDR3 has 14 amino acids. CDR3: CASSRSGTAHEQFF. In DNA form, the CDR3 reads TGTGCCAGCAGCCGAAGTGGGACAGCCCATGAGCAGTTCTTC. The entire variable domain, with the rest obtained from reference TRBV11-2 and TRBJ2-1, is as follows: EAGVAQSPRYKIIEKRQSVAFWCNPISGHATLYWYQQILGQGPKLLIQFQNNGVVDDSQLPKDRFSAERLKGVDSTLKIQPAKLEDSAVYLCASSRSGTAHEQFFGPGTRLTVL.

This chain uses TRBV9 with TRBJ2-7; TRBD1 might be the D (6 bases). Trimming took off 3 bases at V and 6 bases at J, with 22 bases between the two ends. The CDR3 is made up of 16 amino acids. Germline CDR1 and CDR2: SGDLS and YYNGEE. CDR3 amino acids: CASSAPGASPFREQYF. For the CDR3, the DNA is TGTGCCAGCAGCGCCCCAGGGGCTAGCCCTTTCCGCGAGCAGTACTTC.

The chain recombines TRBV7-2 with TRBJ2-3; TRBD1 matches 7 bases. Trimming removed 6 bases from V and 3 bases from J; junction bases left unmatched: 9. The CDR3 contains 15 residues. Germline CDR1 is SGHTA and CDR2 is FQGNSA. CDR3 in amino acids: CASRPDRARTDTQYF. CDR3 nucleotides: TGTGCCAGCAGACCCGACAGGGCGCGGACAGATACGCAGTATTTT. Full variable domain (rest looked up from reference TRBV7-2 and TRBJ2-3): GAGVSQSPSNKVTEKGKDVELRCDPISGHTALYWYRQSLGQGLEFLIYFQGNSAPDKSGLPSDRFSAERTGGSVSTLTIQRTQQEDSAVYLCASRPDRARTDTQYFGPGTRLTVL.